One sample yielded the 17 T cell receptor beta chains listed below, sequenced in a study of OX40 agonist ivuxolimab in advanced cancers. Receptor libraries were prepared by the immunoSEQ multiplex PCR assay. TCRdb carries this immuneACCESS record with in-frame sequences only. Its versions omit some clonotypes, under half of them owing to an unresolved V gene in the studies checked, with the rest unexplained. Recorded for this sample are more than 40,000 clones; around 80% of them occurred a single time. Roughly 25% of the sample goes to the ten largest clones. The sample in question was CD4+ or CD8+ T cells sorted from blood, obtained in a trial of the OX40 agonist ivuxolimab. Receptors were obtained from an adult with an advanced solid tumor such as melanoma, head and neck, liver or kidney cancer.

The chain links TRBV27 to TRBJ2-7; unclear D gene. CDR3 size: 14 residues. Germline V gives CDR1 MNHEY, CDR2 SMNVEV (reference sequence). V lost 4 bases and J 2 bases, leaving 12 bases between the germline ends. In DNA form, the CDR3 reads TGTGCCAGCAGTTACCAACCGGGTCCCTACGAGCAGTACTTC. Residues: CASSYQPGPYEQYF.

The CDR3 spells CASTGEGKTNEKLFF. The CDR3 DNA sequence: TGTGCCAGCACCGGCGAAGGAAAAACTAATGAAAAACTGTTTTTT. The rearrangement joins TRBV6-6 to TRBJ1-4, with D uncertain. Germline CDR1 is MNHNY and CDR2 is SVGAGI (reference sequence). The CDR3 contains 15 residues. Trimming removed 7 bases from V and 1 base from J, with 13 bases in between.

The gene calls are TRBV6-1 and TRBJ1-5, with 9 bases fitting TRBD1. The CDR3 has 15 amino acids. Trimming removed 4 bases from V and 7 bases from J; junction bases left unmatched: 8. Germline V gene sequence: CDR1 MNHNS, CDR2 SASEGT. In DNA form, the CDR3 reads TGTGCCAGCAGTGCGGGACAGGGTTATTGGCAGCCCCAGCATTTT. Its protein is CASSAGQGYWQPQHF.

This chain uses TRBV11-2 with TRBJ2-3; 10 bases agree with TRBD2. The CDR3 loop spans 16 amino acids. The germline CDR1 and CDR2 sequences are SGHAT and FQNNGV. Trimming removed 4 bases from V and 1 base from J; junction bases left unmatched: 5. In DNA form, the CDR3 reads TGTGCCAGCAGCTCAGCCGGACTAGCGGGCACAGATACGCAGTATTTT. Amino acids: CASSSAGLAGTDTQYF.

The V gene is TRBV7-3, the J gene TRBJ2-7, with 7 bases identical to TRBD2. In germline, CDR1 is SGHTA, CDR2 FQGTGA. The CDR3 is 14 residues long. Unmatched junction bases numbered 8, after V lost 4 bases and J lost 5 bases. The CDR3 is CASSYRRGLNEQYF. Written as DNA, the CDR3 is TGTGCCAGCAGCTACCGGCGGGGGTTAAACGAGCAGTACTTC.

A few counts support this clone. This chain links TRBV7-9 with TRBJ1-5; no clear D gene. CDR1 SEHNR and CDR2 FQNEAQ come from the germline V gene (reference sequence). V shed 0 bases and J shed 9 bases, with 3 bases lying between them. This CDR3 has 11 residues. The chain's CDR3 is CASSLARPQHF. The CDR3 bases are TGTGCCAGCAGCTTAGCACGGCCCCAGCATTTT.

The V call is TRBV5-4, the J call TRBJ1-2, with no clear D. The CDR3 runs 14 residues. V was shortened by 0 bases and J by 2 bases, with 8 bases between the two germline ends. Germline loops: CDR1 SGHNT, CDR2 YYREEE (reference sequence). The chain's CDR3 is CASSLVRENYGYTF. The CDR3 DNA is TGTGCCAGCAGCTTGGTGAGGGAAAACTATGGCTACACCTTC.

The V gene is TRBV2, the J gene TRBJ2-3, with D maybe TRBD2 (7 bases). The CDR3 has 15 amino acids. Per germline, CDR1 SNHLY and CDR2 FYNNEI. V was pared by 11 bases and J by 2 bases, with 20 bases between. The CDR3 is CALTGGGSVTDTQYF. The CDR3 DNA follows: TGTGCCCTGACCGGGGGCGGGAGCGTCACAGATACGCAGTATTTT.

The chain recombines TRBV9 with TRBJ2-7; D call uncertain. The CDR3 extends over 13 amino acids. Germline V gene sequence: CDR1 SGDLS, CDR2 YYNGEE. Deletions cut 3 bases from V and 2 bases from J, with 9 bases between. Written as DNA, the CDR3 is TGTGCCAGCAGCGGAGCGAACACCTACGAGCAGTACTTC. Its translation: CASSGANTYEQYF.

The chain is built from TRBV16 and TRBJ2-4; TRBD1 is a possible D gene (5 bases). The germline V gene has CDR1 KGHSY and CDR2 FQNENV. Trimming removed 0 bases at V and 0 bases at J, with 9 bases between. The CDR3 loop spans 16 amino acids. CDR3 region: CASSQSDTIAKNIQYF. The CDR3 DNA reads as TGTGCCAGCAGCCAATCGGACACTATAGCCAAAAACATTCAGTACTTC.

CDR3 protein: CASSSDVETQYF. The CDR3 region has the DNA TGTGCCAGCAGCTCCGATGTGGAGACCCAGTACTTC. This chain joins TRBV28 and TRBJ2-5; unclear D gene. The V gene lost 6 bases and the J gene lost 5 bases, with 10 bases spanning the gap. Germline CDR1 is MDHEN and CDR2 is SYDVKM. The CDR3 spans 12 residues.

The chain uses TRBV4-2 and TRBJ2-7; D is tentatively TRBD1 or TRBD2 (5 bases each). Looked up from germline, CDR1 is LGHNA and CDR2 is YNFKEQ. V was shortened by 3 bases and J by 6 bases, with 9 bases between the two germline ends. There are 12 residues in the CDR3. CDR3 sequence: CASSQLGVEQYF. For the CDR3, the DNA is TGTGCCAGCAGCCAGCTGGGGGTCGAGCAGTACTTC.

The chain employs TRBV19 and TRBJ1-1; D remains unclear. The CDR3 loop spans 12 amino acids. The V gene's germline CDR1 is LNHDA and CDR2 SQIVND (reference sequence). V was pared by 5 bases and J by 4 bases, with 8 bases between. CDR3 residues: CASSPPSTEAFF. The CDR3 DNA reads as TGTGCCAGTAGTCCCCCCTCCACTGAAGCTTTCTTT.

This sequence joins TRBV6-1 and TRBJ2-7; no definite D call. Trimming took off 5 bases at V and 5 bases at J, with 10 bases between the two ends. This CDR3 region has 12 residues. The germline V gene has CDR1 MNHNS and CDR2 SASEGT. CDR3 protein: CASSFDWNEQYF. The CDR3, as DNA: TGTGCCAGCAGTTTCGACTGGAACGAGCAGTACTTC.

The chain carries TRBV7-6 and TRBJ2-2; no clear D. Germline CDR1 SGHVS, CDR2 FNYEAQ. The V end was cut by 5 bases, the J end by 8 bases, with 6 bases between. This CDR3 spans 11 amino acids. In nucleotides, the CDR3 is TGTGCCAGCAGCCCGACAGGGGAGCTGTTTTTT. Its translation: CASSPTGELFF.

The V call is TRBV28, the J call TRBJ1-1, with TRBD1 matching over 9 bases. After removal of 5 bases from V and 2 bases from J, the junction contained 6 bases not matched to a gene. CDR1 MDHEN and CDR2 SYDVKM come from the germline V gene. CDR3 size: 15 residues. CDR3 coding DNA: TGTGCCAGCAGTCAGTACAGGGGGCGCAACACTGAAGCTTTCTTT. Amino acid sequence: CASSQYRGRNTEAFF.

The chain uses TRBV11-2 and TRBJ2-1, with a weak D call TRBD2 (6 bases). V lost 7 bases and J lost 8, with 21 bases in between. This CDR3 region has 15 residues. Germline values: CDR1 SGHAT, CDR2 FQNNGV. The CDR3 DNA reads TGTGCCAGCAACACCGATGTCGGGAGTGCCGATGAGCAGTTCTTC. It specifies CASNTDVGSADEQFF. Complete variable domain (other parts from reference TRBV11-2 and TRBJ2-1): EAGVAQSPRYKIIEKRQSVAFWCNPISGHATLYWYQQILGQGPKLLIQFQNNGVVDDSQLPKDRFSAERLKGVDSTLKIQPAKLEDSAVYLCASNTDVGSADEQFFGPGTRLTVL.